What follows are 6 T cell receptor beta chains derived from one specimen sequenced in a study of T cells after yellow fever vaccination. TCRdb passed the 5' RACE reads through MiXCR, listing each CDR3 protein once. The sample has about 580,000 distinct CDR3 sequences, about 17% seen once. Sequencing used PBMCs, obtained less than 6 days after the first yellow fever vaccination. These receptors were taken from a man aged 18 to 29 who received the YFV17D yellow fever vaccine.

This CDR3 is CASSLGLLTGELFF. CDR3 DNA: TGTGCCAGCAGTTTAGGACTTCTAACCGGGGAGCTGTTTTTT. V usage is TRBV12-3 or TRBV12-4 and J usage is TRBJ2-2; D remains unclear. The CDR3 totals 14 residues. V lost 1 base, J lost 5 bases, and 8 bases lay in between.

This clonotype has more than one count but fewer than ten. V gene TRBV2 combines with J gene TRBJ2-2; D not resolved. The CDR3 is 11 residues long. Per germline, CDR1 SNHLY and CDR2 FYNNEI. The ends were cut back, 11 bases at V and 1 base at J, with 5 bases in the middle. The CDR3 nucleotides are TGTGCCGGGGAGAACACCGGGGAGCTGTTTTTT. This translates into CAGENTGELFF.

This clonotype showed up just a few times. The rearrangement links TRBV5-5 to TRBJ1-2; D is ambiguous. Germline CDR1 SGHKS, CDR2 YYEKEE (reference sequence). The CDR3 is 15 amino acids. Trimming left V 0 bases short and J 0 bases short, with 9 bases between. CDR3 protein: CASSLELFSNYGYTF. The DNA of the CDR3 is TGTGCCAGCAGCTTGGAATTATTTTCTAACTATGGCTACACCTTC.

The rearrangement uses TRBV24-1 and TRBJ2-1, with 7 bases aligning to TRBD2. J lost 0 bases, V lost 7 bases, and 5 bases had no gene match. Germline assignment: CDR1 KGHDR and CDR2 SFDVKD. The length of the CDR3 is 15 residues. The CDR3 DNA reads TGTGCCACCAGCGAGCGGGGTGGCTCCTACAATGAGCAGTTCTTC. This codes for CATSERGGSYNEQFF.

V and J are TRBV12-3 or TRBV12-4 and TRBJ1-3; D may be TRBD1 (6 bases). The CDR3 extends over 15 amino acids. V was shortened by 7 bases and J by 4 bases, with 17 bases between the two germline ends. CDR3 in DNA: TGTGCCAGCACGCCAGGGGTTGCCGGAGGAAACACCATATATTTT. It translates to CASTPGVAGGNTIYF.

V is TRBV5-1 and J is TRBJ2-3; no clear D gene. The CDR3 extends over 15 amino acids. Trimming cost V 4 bases and J 1 base, with 13 bases left between them. CDR1 is SGHRS and CDR2 is YFSETQ in the germline V gene. CDR3 amino acids: CASSPTAIGTDTQYF. The CDR3 nucleotides are TGCGCCAGCAGCCCTACAGCGATCGGCACAGATACGCAGTATTTT.